The 4 T cell receptor beta chains reported below all come from one sample, sequenced in a study of PD-L1 blockade in urothelial cancer. Profiled with immunoSEQ multiplex PCR; TCRdb holds only in-frame clones, not every one. The repertoire includes 25,000 to 30,000 clones, 75% to 90% of them detected once, and just over 2% sits in the top ten. Sequences were derived from PBMCs, sampled around atezolizumab (anti-PD-L1) treatment. The receptors come from a middle-aged man with urothelial cancer.

The chain is built from TRBV5-1 and TRBJ2-7, with TRBD2 matching over 7 bases. The CDR3 consists of 13 residues. Germline values: CDR1 SGHRS, CDR2 YFSETQ. V lost 3 bases and J lost 3; bases outside the gene matches: 3. The CDR3 here is CASSWGGDYEQYF. CDR3 bases: TGCGCCAGCAGCTGGGGGGGGGACTACGAGCAGTACTTC.

V usage is TRBV30 and J usage is TRBJ2-3; 8 bases map to TRBD1. The CDR3 is 12 residues long. Germline V CDR1 and CDR2: GTSNPN, SVGIG (reference sequence). V dropped 4 bases and J dropped 6; count of bases not matched to a gene: 3. The CDR3 coding sequence is TGTGCCTGGACTTCAGGGGGCGATACGCAGTATTTT. This codes for CAWTSGGDTQYF.

This rearrangement joins TRBV11-2 to TRBJ1-3, with 10 bases matching TRBD1. The CDR3 totals 16 residues. Germline V gives CDR1 SGHAT, CDR2 FQNNGV. The V segment lost 5 bases and the J segment 2 bases; nucleotides outside the gene matches: 6. The DNA for the CDR3 is TGTGCCAGCAGCAAAGCCGGGACAGGGGCTGGAAACACCATATATTTT. This gives the protein CASSKAGTGAGNTIYF. Full variable domain (rest looked up from reference TRBV11-2 and TRBJ1-3): EAGVAQSPRYKIIEKRQSVAFWCNPISGHATLYWYQQILGQGPKLLIQFQNNGVVDDSQLPKDRFSAERLKGVDSTLKIQPAKLEDSAVYLCASSKAGTGAGNTIYFGEGSWLTVV.

The rearrangement uses TRBV5-4 and TRBJ2-2; D remains ambiguous. This CDR3 contains 13 residues. Germline V gene sequence: CDR1 SGHNT, CDR2 YYREEE (reference sequence). V lost 0 bases and J 6 bases, leaving 6 bases between the germline ends. The CDR3, as DNA: TGTGCCAGCAGCTTGGTTACGGCCGGGGAGCTGTTTTTT. Its protein product is CASSLVTAGELFF.